Sequencing of this T cell receptor beta chain was carried out in a study of cytomegalovirus exposure and HLA in healthy donors. Regarding donors, all were healthy bone marrow donors. The PCR made use of 60 Vbeta and 13 Jbeta primers. Generated by immunoSEQ multiplex PCR, the TCRdb table keeps only in-frame clones and is missing some. The repertoire holds about 35,000 clones, more than 80% seen once, with around 6% in the top ten. Germline CDR1 GTSNPN, CDR2 SVGIG (reference sequence). V lost 0 bases, J lost 2 bases, and 13 bases lay in between. CDR3 length: 15 residues. Comment on this clone: Its target is not known.

Overall study results and limits: Indistinguishability led to the exclusion of some V segments, TRBV6-2 and TRBV6-3 included. According to an earlier analysis, most TCR beta V segments yielded productive rearrangements about 87% or about 30% of the time.

The TCR comes from a male donor in good health and CMV-seronegative. The chain couples TRBV30 to TRBJ1-2; D may be TRBD1 (5 bases). The source material was PBMCs. This CDR3 is CAWSVRGEGNYGYTF. Written as DNA, the CDR3 is TGTGCCTGGAGTGTACGGGGGGAAGGGAACTATGGCTACACCTTC.